This T cell receptor beta chain was observed in a study of blood T cell repertoires in COVID-19. With 0 bases removed from V and 0 bases from J, the gap between germline ends came to 9 bases. The CDR3 has 15 amino acids. CDR1 is SGHTS, CDR2 YDEGEE, per germline. This table comes from immunoSEQ multiplex PCR, and its TCRdb copy is limited to in-frame clones, with some not included. Of 250,000 or so clones in the sample, more than 70% were seen once. This TCR was recovered from a woman in her sixties with acute or convalescent COVID-19. The chain combines TRBV5-8 with TRBJ1-2; D perhaps matches TRBD1 (5 bases). Sequencing input: peripheral blood. In nucleotides, the CDR3 is TGTGCCAGCAGCTTGGATCGGGGGACTAACTATGGCTACACCTTC. Residues: CASSLDRGTNYGYTF.